Below, 26 T cell receptor beta chains from the same sample are listed, as sequenced in a study of T cell clonotyping in hematopoietic cell transplantation. The data were produced by immunoSEQ multiplex PCR, yet TCRdb's version contains in-frame clones alone and is incomplete. The sample gives roughly 5,000 clones, roughly 91% of which show up once; approximately 40% is in the top ten. Sequences were derived from peripheral blood mononuclear cells, sampled 100 days after allogeneic stem cell transplant. The receptors were gathered from a female patient in her fifties or sixties who had an allogeneic stem cell transplant from a related donor, so the T cells may come from the graft donor. Some clones in this sample may be carry-over from other donors' samples.

This chain connects TRBV5-2 to TRBJ1-1. TRBV5-2 is tagged as a pseudogene. This CDR3 has 15 residues. The CDR3 bases are TGTGCCAGCAGCTTAGGACCGGTTGGATACACTGAAGCTTTCTTT. Encoded protein: CASSLGPVGYTEAFF.

The chain recombines TRBV4-3 with TRBJ1-2, with D possibly being TRBD1 (5 bases). Per germline, CDR1 LGHNA and CDR2 YSLEER. The V end lost 4 bases, the J end lost 3 bases, and 15 bases lay between the germline ends. This CDR3 contains 15 residues. The CDR3 DNA reads as TGCGCCAGCAGCCTTGGGACGGCCATGGACTATGGCTACACCTTC. Its translation is CASSLGTAMDYGYTF.

V is TRBV7-8 and J is TRBJ1-5, with TRBD1 as a possible D gene (5 bases). The CDR3 spans 15 residues. V lost 3 bases to trimming and J lost 7 bases, with 16 bases between them. From germline, CDR1 is SGHVS and CDR2 FQNEAQ. CDR3 protein: CASSLGTALGQPQHF. CDR3 nucleotides: TGTGCCAGCAGCTTGGGGACTGCTTTGGGGCAGCCCCAGCATTTT.

V is TRBV30 and J is TRBJ2-2; 7 nucleotides align to TRBD1. V shed 3 bases, J shed 8 bases, and the junction held 3 bases outside the gene matches. Germline CDR1 reads GTSNPN; CDR2 reads SVGIG (reference sequence). There are 12 residues in the CDR3. CDR3 sequence (DNA): TGTGCCTGGAGCCCGGGACAGGGGGAGCTGTTTTTT. Translated: CAWSPGQGELFF.

The rearrangement joins TRBV30 to TRBJ1-2; D unclear. The V and J ends lost 1 base and 5 bases respectively, with 29 bases between them. Germline CDR1 and CDR2: GTSNPN and SVGIG (reference sequence). CDR3 length: 19 residues. The CDR3 DNA follows: TGTGCCTGGAGTGACATACCTTCCTTTTCGGACCTCGGATGGTATGGCTACACCTTC. Its translation is CAWSDIPSFSDLGWYGYTF.

The gene calls are TRBV29-1 and TRBJ1-2, with D possibly TRBD1 on 5 matching bases. From germline, CDR1 is SQVTM and CDR2 ANQGSEA. The CDR3 runs 14 residues. V shed 4 bases and J shed 3 bases, with 15 bases lying between them. The CDR3 region is CSVGDGGSDYGYTF. The CDR3 DNA reads TGCAGCGTTGGGGATGGGGGATCTGACTATGGCTACACCTTC.

The V gene is TRBV6-5, the J gene TRBJ2-7; 7 bases fit TRBD1. This CDR3 has 15 amino acids. Germline V gives CDR1 MNHEY, CDR2 SVGAGI. Trimming cost V 4 bases and J 7 bases; bases outside gene matches: 13. In DNA, the CDR3 is TGTGCCAGCAGTTTCCTGGCAGGGGGTTTTCGGGAGCAGTACTTC. Its translation: CASSFLAGGFREQYF.

This clone was seen a single time. The rearrangement links TRBV28 to TRBJ2-7, with D possibly being TRBD2 (7 bases). The CDR3 covers 15 residues. The germline V gene encodes CDR1 MDHEN and CDR2 SYDVKM. Deletions cut 5 bases from V and 5 bases from J, with 19 bases between. CDR3 loop: CASSPRGARMHEQYF. The CDR3 region has the DNA TGTGCCAGCAGTCCCCGGGGGGCTAGGATGCACGAGCAGTACTTC.

V usage is TRBV30 and J usage is TRBJ1-5; D might be TRBD1 (5 bases). CDR3 length: 14 amino acids. Germline CDR1 reads GTSNPN; CDR2 reads SVGIG (reference sequence). The ends were cut back, 0 bases at V and 0 bases at J, with 6 bases in the middle. This CDR3 reads CAWSVGVSNQPQHF. The CDR3 DNA sequence: TGTGCCTGGAGTGTAGGGGTTAGCAATCAGCCCCAGCATTTT.

V and J are TRBV30 and TRBJ1-5, with D hard to call. Germline V lookup: CDR1 GTSNPN, CDR2 SVGIG (reference sequence). CDR3 length: 13 residues. V lost 3 bases, J lost 4 bases, and 10 bases lay in between. CDR3 sequence reads: CAWSRHENQPQHF. CDR3 DNA sequence: TGTGCCTGGAGCAGACATGAAAATCAGCCCCAGCATTTT. The full variable domain, its missing parts supplied by reference TRBV30 and TRBJ1-5, is SQTIHQWPATLVQPVGSPLSLECTVEGTSNPNLYWYRQAAGRGLQLLFYSVGIGQISSEVPQNLSASRPQDRQFILSSKKLLLSDSGFYLCAWSRHENQPQHFGDGTRLSIL.

The chain is built from TRBV9 and TRBJ1-6; D is ambiguous. The CDR3 is made up of 12 amino acids. In germline, CDR1 is SGDLS, CDR2 YYNGEE. The V gene lost 7 bases and the J gene lost 7 bases, with 9 bases spanning the gap. In nucleotides, the CDR3 is TGTGCCAGCTCGACCCCAAATTCACCCCTCCACTTT. Protein: CASSTPNSPLHF. Together with reference TRBV9 and TRBJ1-6, the CDR3 gives the full variable domain: DSGVTQTPKHLITATGQRVTLRCSPRSGDLSVYWYQQSLDQGLQFLIQYYNGEERAKGNILERFSAQQFPDLHSELNLSSLELGDSALYFCASSTPNSPLHFGNGTRLTVT.

This chain joins TRBV11-2 and TRBJ2-5, with 12 positions matching TRBD2. CDR1 and CDR2 (germline): SGHAT, FQNNGV. Trimming at V came to 0 bases and at J to 6 bases, leaving 8 bases not matched to a gene. The CDR3 sequence is 17 residues long. CDR3 in amino acids: CASSLELAGGMKKTQYF. In DNA, the CDR3 is TGTGCCAGCAGCTTAGAACTAGCGGGGGGTATGAAAAAGACCCAGTACTTC.

V usage is TRBV5-1 and J usage is TRBJ2-5; D gene ambiguous. CDR3 length: 14 amino acids. Germline V CDR1 and CDR2: SGHRS, YFSETQ. Trimming shortened V by 2 bases and J by 5 bases, and 13 bases separated the two germline ends. CDR3 sequence reads: CASSFQPNMETQYF. DNA of the CDR3: TGCGCCAGCAGCTTCCAACCGAATATGGAGACCCAGTACTTC.

The rearrangement joins TRBV5-1 to TRBJ2-2; 9 bases align to TRBD1. The V segment lost 3 bases and the J segment 2 bases; nucleotides outside the gene matches: 8. This CDR3 spans 17 amino acids. The germline V gene has CDR1 SGHRS and CDR2 YFSETQ. The CDR3: CASSSLKTGGNTGELFF. CDR3 nucleotide sequence: TGCGCCAGCAGCTCCCTCAAGACAGGGGGTAACACCGGGGAGCTGTTTTTT.

The chain joins TRBV28 to TRBJ1-2; D is perhaps TRBD1 (5 bases). This CDR3 region has 19 residues. The V gene's germline CDR1 is MDHEN and CDR2 SYDVKM. Trimming took 5 bases from V and 3 from J, leaving 28 bases between them. CDR3 sequence (DNA): TGTGCCAGCAGTATAGACCTGCCAACGGGACCCTTTGCAGACTATGGCTACACCTTC. Its translation is CASSIDLPTGPFADYGYTF.

In its sample, this clone was seen a few times. This sequence joins TRBV27 and TRBJ1-3; 9 nucleotides line up with TRBD1. The CDR3 has 17 residues. CDR1 and CDR2 from the germline V gene are MNHEY and SMNVEV (reference sequence). V lost 3 bases and J lost 4; bases outside the gene matches: 10. The chain's CDR3 is CASSLNNRGLKGNTIYF. The DNA of the CDR3 is TGTGCCAGCAGTTTGAATAACAGGGGGCTTAAAGGAAACACCATATATTTT.

This chain joins TRBV2 and TRBJ2-5; 12 nucleotides line up with TRBD2. J gave up 2 bases and V 10 bases, and 11 bases lay outside the gene matches. CDR3 length: 16 residues. Germline lookup yields CDR1 SNHLY and CDR2 FYNNEI. The chain's CDR3 is CATYPSGRAEQETQYF. Written as DNA, the CDR3 is TGTGCCACTTACCCTAGCGGGAGGGCCGAACAAGAGACCCAGTACTTC.

This clone came up once. The chain recombines TRBV11-3 with TRBJ2-4, with D tentatively TRBD2 (6 bases). The CDR3 runs 14 residues. Germline CDR1 reads SGHNT; CDR2 reads YENEEA. V lost 5 bases to trimming and J lost 0 bases, with 8 bases between them. This CDR3 reads CASSPGGAKNIQYF. The DNA of the CDR3 is TGTGCCAGCAGCCCCGGGGGAGCCAAAAACATTCAGTACTTC.

J is TRBJ2-5 and V is TRBV2, with 9 positions matching TRBD1. V gave up 4 bases and J gave up 7 bases; unmatched junction bases: 4. Germline values: CDR1 SNHLY, CDR2 FYNNEI. There are 13 residues in the CDR3. CDR3 nucleotide sequence: TGTGCCAGCAGTGGGACAGGGGAGGGGACCCAGTACTTC. As protein: CASSGTGEGTQYF.

The genes are TRBV18 and TRBJ1-1; tentative D call: TRBD1 (6 bases). CDR3 length equals 16 residues. Deletions cut 1 base from V and 1 base from J, with 13 bases between. The germline V gene has CDR1 KGHSH and CDR2 LQKENI. This CDR3 is CASSPLKGHKNTEAFF. DNA for the CDR3: TGTGCCAGCTCACCACTTAAGGGACATAAGAACACTGAAGCTTTCTTT.

The J gene is TRBJ1-3, the V gene TRBV6-5, with D unresolved. The CDR3 runs 16 residues. Germline lookup yields CDR1 MNHEY and CDR2 SVGAGI. Trimming took off 0 bases at V and 0 bases at J, with 9 bases between the two ends. CDR3: CASSYSRATSGNTIYF. The CDR3 DNA reads TGTGCCAGCAGTTACTCGAGAGCTACCTCTGGAAACACCATATATTTT.

The CDR3 here is CAWTTLGDTQYF. In DNA form, the CDR3 reads TGTGCCTGGACCACCTTAGGGGATACGCAGTATTTT. The rearrangement uses TRBV30 and TRBJ2-3, with D hard to call. Germline values: CDR1 GTSNPN, CDR2 SVGIG (reference sequence). V dropped 4 bases and J dropped 6 bases, with 11 bases sitting between them. The CDR3 runs 12 residues.

The V gene is TRBV21-1, the J gene TRBJ2-5; the table assigns TRBD2, which was not confirmed against the DNA. TRBV21-1 is an annotated pseudogene. CDR3 length equals 17 residues. CDR3: CASSPRGGGGDRETQYF. The CDR3 DNA sequence: TGTGCCAGCAGCCCCCGAGGTGGAGGGGGGGATAGAGAGACCCAGTACTTC.

The rearrangement uses TRBV18 and TRBJ2-1; TRBD1 matches 7 bases. This CDR3 has 18 amino acids. CDR1 and CDR2 from the germline V gene are KGHSH and LQKENI. J gave up 0 bases and V 3 bases, and 11 bases lay outside the gene matches. The CDR3 region has the DNA TGTGCCAGCTCACCTGCCGGGACAGCCCTGAGCTCCTACAATGAGCAGTTCTTC. Translating gives CASSPAGTALSSYNEQFF.

This rearrangement joins TRBV5-1 to TRBJ2-2; D unclear. This CDR3 region has 16 residues. Germline lookup yields CDR1 SGHRS and CDR2 YFSETQ. Trimming pared 0 bases from V and 1 base from J, leaving 10 bases between. The CDR3 protein is CASSLGLGLNTGELFF. In DNA form, the CDR3 reads TGCGCCAGCAGCTTGGGATTAGGATTGAACACCGGGGAGCTGTTTTTT.

V usage is TRBV6-5 and J usage is TRBJ1-2; no firm D call. Germline V gives CDR1 MNHEY, CDR2 SVGAGI. The CDR3 covers 10 residues. V lost 10 bases and J 8 bases, leaving 11 bases between the germline ends. The CDR3 coding sequence is TGTGCCACCTTCAGCGGGGGCTACACCTTC. Amino acids: CATFSGGYTF.